Described below is a single TCR beta chain sequence and its context. Some clones are missing from TCRdb's copy, which holds only in-frame ones; the method was immunoSEQ multiplex PCR. The profile shows 150,000 to 200,000 clones, around four fifths of them singletons. These data come from a study of blood T cell repertoires in COVID-19. Study summary: Acute and convalescent COVID-19 specimens originated in the United States, Italy and Spain.

The CDR3 loop spans 16 amino acids. Losses at the gene ends were 4 bases for V and 6 bases for J; bases not matched to a gene: 4. Per the germline V gene, CDR1 is LGHDT and CDR2 is YNNKEL (reference sequence). Source material: peripheral blood. The sequence was obtained from a woman older than 75 with acute or convalescent COVID-19. The J gene is TRBJ2-2, the V gene TRBV3-1 (or the pseudogene TRBV3-2); 14 positions agree with TRBD2. The CDR3 DNA follows: TGTGCCAGCAGCCGCCCGACTAGCGGGAGGGCCGGGGAGCTGTTTTTT. It specifies CASSRPTSGRAGELFF.